This T cell receptor (beta chain) came from a study of T cell responses to AZD1222 COVID-19 vaccine. Whole-study findings and limits: There were mostly white British donors and more females than males, and clonal diversity was possibly underestimated. Only five to seven AZD1222 recipients were seropositive at baseline. Reportedly, close to half of spike-specific TCRs are directed against unmutated variant regions.

The table lists this clone with a count of one. What it binds is not known. V was clipped by 7 bases and J by 0 bases, with 9 bases between them. Germline V gene data show CDR1 as MNHEY and CDR2 as SVGAGI. The CDR3 covers 13 residues. Generated by immunoSEQ multiplex PCR, the TCRdb table keeps only in-frame clones and is missing some. Here the sample spans 55,000 to 65,000 clones, approximately 88% being singletons. The TCR comes from an adult in good health. The V and J genes are TRBV6-5 and TRBJ1-1; D gene unclear. The specimen was peripheral blood, collected on day 0 of AZD1222 vaccination. CDR3 amino acids: CASNPWLNTEAFF. The CDR3 region has the DNA TGTGCCAGCAATCCGTGGTTGAACACTGAAGCTTTCTTT.